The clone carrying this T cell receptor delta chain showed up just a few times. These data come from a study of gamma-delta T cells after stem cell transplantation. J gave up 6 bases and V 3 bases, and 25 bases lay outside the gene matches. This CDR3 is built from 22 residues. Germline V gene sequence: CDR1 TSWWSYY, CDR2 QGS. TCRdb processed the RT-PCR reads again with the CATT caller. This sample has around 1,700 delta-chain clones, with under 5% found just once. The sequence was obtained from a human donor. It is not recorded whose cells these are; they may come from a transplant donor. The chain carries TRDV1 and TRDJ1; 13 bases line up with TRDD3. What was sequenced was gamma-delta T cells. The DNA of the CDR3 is TGTGCTCTTGGGGAGGGTAGCCTTCCCACGGGTGTACTGGGGGATACGCCGTATAAACTCATCTTT. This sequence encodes CALGEGSLPTGVLGDTPYKLIF.